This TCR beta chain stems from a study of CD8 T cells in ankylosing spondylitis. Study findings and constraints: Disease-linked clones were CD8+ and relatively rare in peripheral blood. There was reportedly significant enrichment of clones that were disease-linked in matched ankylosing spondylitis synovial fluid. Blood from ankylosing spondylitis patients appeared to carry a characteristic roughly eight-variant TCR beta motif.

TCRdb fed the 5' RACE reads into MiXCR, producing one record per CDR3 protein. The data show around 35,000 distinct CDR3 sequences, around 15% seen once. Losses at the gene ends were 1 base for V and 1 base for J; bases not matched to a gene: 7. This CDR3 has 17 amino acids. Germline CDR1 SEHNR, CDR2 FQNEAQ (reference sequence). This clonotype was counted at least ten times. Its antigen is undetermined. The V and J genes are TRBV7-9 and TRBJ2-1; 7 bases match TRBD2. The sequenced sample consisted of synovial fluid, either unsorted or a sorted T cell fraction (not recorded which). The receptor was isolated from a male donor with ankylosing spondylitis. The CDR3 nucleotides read TGTGCCAGCAGCTTAGTTGGCGGGAGTTTATCCTACAATGAGCAGTTCTTC. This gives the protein CASSLVGGSLSYNEQFF.